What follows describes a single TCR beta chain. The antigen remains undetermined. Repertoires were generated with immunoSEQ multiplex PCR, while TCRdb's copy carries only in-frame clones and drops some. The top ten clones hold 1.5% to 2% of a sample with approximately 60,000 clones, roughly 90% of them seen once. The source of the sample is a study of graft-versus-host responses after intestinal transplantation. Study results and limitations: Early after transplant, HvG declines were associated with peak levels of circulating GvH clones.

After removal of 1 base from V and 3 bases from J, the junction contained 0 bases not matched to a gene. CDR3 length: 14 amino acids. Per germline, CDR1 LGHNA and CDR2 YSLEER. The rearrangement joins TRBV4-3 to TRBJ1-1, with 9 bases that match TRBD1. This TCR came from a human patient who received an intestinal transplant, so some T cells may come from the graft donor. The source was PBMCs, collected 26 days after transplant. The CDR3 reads CASSQGTGDTEAFF. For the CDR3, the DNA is TGCGCCAGCAGCCAAGGGACAGGGGACACTGAAGCTTTCTTT.